This is a list of T cell receptor beta chains from one sample in a study of blood T cells in healthy people across ages. TCRdb reprocessed the 5' RACE reads via MiXCR and lists one record per CDR3 protein. The sample has fewer than 750,000 distinct CDR3 sequences; over 40% are singletons. The material sequenced was blood. Receptors were obtained from a woman aged 80 or over in good health. Both conserved end residues are part of each CDR3. The order of the fields is D gene, J gene, V gene, clone size, CDR3 DNA, CDR3 protein. D genes are given only for firm matches. Clone size is shown for a subset of rows, as once, few, many or a class of expanded clone.

TRBD2,TRBJ2-1,TRBV5-1,many,TGCGCCAGCAGCTCTCTAGCGGGGGTCTCCTACAATGAGCAGTTCTTC,CASSSLAGVSYNEQFF
NA,TRBJ2-1,TRBV7-2,NA,TGTGCCAGCAGGGTAGGGAAACAGGGACTCTCCTACAATGAGCAGTTCTTC,CASRVGKQGLSYNEQFF
NA,TRBJ1-4,TRBV6-5,NA,TGTGCCAGCAGTTATTCAGGGGTTGTAACTAATGAAAAACTGTTTTTT,CASSYSGVVTNEKLFF
NA,TRBJ2-5,TRBV24-1,NA,TGTGCCACCAGTGATCGGGGGAAAGAGACCCAGTACTTC,CATSDRGKETQYF
NA,TRBJ2-5,TRBV30,NA,TGTGCCTGTACTTACACGAGGGCGGCGCGATACGGGACCCAGTACTTC,CACTYTRAARYGTQYF
TRBD1,TRBJ1-4,TRBV20-1,few,TGCAGTGCTGCGACAGGGGGAGGTGAAAAACTGTTTTTT,CSAATGGGEKLFF
NA,TRBJ2-3,TRBV5-1,few,TGCGCCAGCAGCGACCCCCGCGTCAGCACAGATACGCAGTATTTT,CASSDPRVSTDTQYF
TRBD2,TRBJ2-5,TRBV20-1,NA,TGCAGTGGCGGAGCGGGAGGAAAACAAGAGACCCAGTACTTC,CSGGAGGKQETQYF
NA,TRBJ2-1,TRBV5-1,many,TGCGCCAGCAGCTTGGGGCAGGGTTCCTACAATGAGCAGTTCTTC,CASSLGQGSYNEQFF
NA,TRBJ2-1,TRBV12-3/TRBV12-4,few,TGTGCCAGCAGTAAACCGACTAGAAGGGGGGTGTTCTTC,CASSKPTRRGVFF
NA,TRBJ2-3,TRBV19,NA,TGTGCCAGTAGTCCGTCAGTCCACTGGGGCGATACGCAGTATTTT,CASSPSVHWGDTQYF
NA,TRBJ2-4,TRBV7-8,NA,TGTGCCAGCAGCTTAGCCCGCGACAAAAACATTCAGTACTTC,CASSLARDKNIQYF
TRBD2,TRBJ2-5,TRBV11-1,few,TGTGCCAGCAGCCCGGGACTAGCGGGTTCTTTGTGGCAAGCGGACCAGTACTTC,CASSPGLAGSLWQADQYF
TRBD2,TRBJ2-2,TRBV27,few,TGTGCCAGCAGTTTAATTAGCGGGGGCACCGGGGAGCTGTTTTTT,CASSLISGGTGELFF
NA,TRBJ2-7,TRBV10-3,few,TGTGCCATCAGTGGGACGTCTAGCGAGCAGTACTTC,CAISGTSSEQYF
NA,TRBJ1-2,TRBV6-6,many,TGTGCCAGCAGTTACTCGACGGCTTCCGGGGACTATGGCTACACCTTC,CASSYSTASGDYGYTF
TRBD1,TRBJ2-7,TRBV27,NA,TGTGCCAGCAGTTATAACAGGGGGCGCTACCCCTTTTACAAGCAGTACTTC,CASSYNRGRYPFYKQYF
NA,TRBJ2-5,TRBV20-1,once,TGCAGTGCTAGTGTAGGGGGCCAAGAGACCCAGTACTTC,CSASVGGQETQYF
NA,TRBJ2-2,TRBV12-3/TRBV12-4,NA,TGTGCCAGCAGATATGCCGGGACACCGAACACCGGGGAGCTGTTTTTT,CASRYAGTPNTGELFF
NA,TRBJ2-5,TRBV12-3/TRBV12-4,NA,TGTGCCAGCAGTTTCAATCGTTTTGCGGAGACCCAGTACTTC,CASSFNRFAETQYF
NA,TRBJ2-7,TRBV7-2,NA,TGTGCCAGCAGCTTAGCCCAAACAGCCGAGCAGTACTTC,CASSLAQTAEQYF
TRBD2,TRBJ2-1,TRBV2,NA,TGTGCCAGCAGAAGCCTAGCGGGAGGGCAGACTGAGCAGTTCTTC,CASRSLAGGQTEQFF
NA,TRBJ2-4,TRBV29-1,many,TGCAGCGTTATTACGGCGGGGAAAAACATTCAGTACTTC,CSVITAGKNIQYF
TRBD2,TRBJ2-1,TRBV4-2,many,TGTGCCAGCAGCCAAGGTCCCTCCGCCGGGACTAGCGGGTACAATGAGCAGTTCTTC,CASSQGPSAGTSGYNEQFF
NA,TRBJ2-7,TRBV25-1,many,TGTGCCAGCAGTGACACAGGGATCTCCTACGAGCAGTACTTC,CASSDTGISYEQYF
TRBD2,TRBJ2-1,TRBV7-2,NA,TGTGCCAGCAGCTTAGGGCAGAGCGGGGTGTACAATGAGCAGTTCTTC,CASSLGQSGVYNEQFF
NA,TRBJ1-4,TRBV4-3,NA,TGCGCCAGCAGCCTAATACAGGGTGGAGGAGAAAAACTGTTTTTT,CASSLIQGGGEKLFF
NA,TRBJ2-7,TRBV27,many,TGTGCCAGCAGCCGACCTTACGAGCAGTACTTC,CASSRPYEQYF